This T cell receptor (beta chain) is from a study of shared clonotypes between healthy human individuals. The length of the CDR3 is 12 residues. Trimming took 2 bases from V and 4 from J, leaving 8 bases between them. Germline V gene sequence: CDR1 SQVTM, CDR2 ANQGSEA. Every immunoSEQ plate was one replicate of a subset's evenly spread DNA. Original methodology: ImmunoSEQ sequences covered only the junction and lacked quality scores; filtering therefore differed. Some clones are missing from TCRdb's copy, which holds only in-frame ones; the method was immunoSEQ multiplex PCR. V and J calls and clone size come straight from that table; D and trimming were deduced from the DNA. The sample records roughly 1.5 million clones, nearly 99% being singletons.

The sample consisted of naive CD4+ T cells sorted from blood. Subset defined: CD45RA+ positively selected. The rearrangement uses TRBV29-1 and TRBJ1-1; D remains unclear. This clonotype was sampled from a young man in good health. The CDR3, as DNA: TGCAGCGTTGAACCGGAAAGCACTGAAGCTTTCTTT. Its protein product is CSVEPESTEAFF.